This entry concerns a single TCR beta chain. This sample is drawn from a study of blood T cell repertoires in COVID-19. Turning to the study itself: The United States, Italy and Spain supplied acute and convalescent COVID-19 samples. PBMCs, B-cell-depleted T cells, or T cells provided the cDNA or gDNA that made up the material.

Under the authors' procedure: For nucleated cells, counts were estimated from reference gene primer amplification. TCRdb's copy holds only in-frame clones and misses some; the assay was immunoSEQ multiplex PCR. V, J and clone size are those of that table, while D and trimming were read from the DNA. The profile shows fewer than 200,000 clones, approximately 86% of them singletons. Input material: peripheral blood. This receptor was obtained from a man in his forties with active or convalescent COVID-19.

Written as DNA, the CDR3 is TGTGCCAGCAGCTTGGGCAGGGGCTATGGCTACACCTTC. Encoded protein: CASSLGRGYGYTF. V is TRBV5-6 and J is TRBJ1-2; a weak D match, TRBD1 (6 bases). Looked up from germline, CDR1 is SGHDT and CDR2 is YYEEEE. The CDR3 totals 13 residues. Trimming took off 0 bases at V and 4 bases at J, with 7 bases between the two ends.